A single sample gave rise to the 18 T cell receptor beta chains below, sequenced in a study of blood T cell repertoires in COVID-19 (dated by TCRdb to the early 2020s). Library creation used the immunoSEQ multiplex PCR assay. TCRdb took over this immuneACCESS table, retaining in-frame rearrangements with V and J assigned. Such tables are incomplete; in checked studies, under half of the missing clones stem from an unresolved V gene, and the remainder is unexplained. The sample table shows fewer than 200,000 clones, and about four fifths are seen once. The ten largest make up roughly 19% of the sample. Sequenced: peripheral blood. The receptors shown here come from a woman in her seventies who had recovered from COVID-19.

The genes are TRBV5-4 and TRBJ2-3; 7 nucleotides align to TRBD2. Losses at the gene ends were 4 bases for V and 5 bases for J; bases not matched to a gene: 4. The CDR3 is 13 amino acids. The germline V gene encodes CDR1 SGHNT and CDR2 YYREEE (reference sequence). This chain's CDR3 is CASSPPGGDTQYF. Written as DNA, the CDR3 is TGTGCCAGCAGCCCGCCGGGGGGAGATACGCAGTATTTT.

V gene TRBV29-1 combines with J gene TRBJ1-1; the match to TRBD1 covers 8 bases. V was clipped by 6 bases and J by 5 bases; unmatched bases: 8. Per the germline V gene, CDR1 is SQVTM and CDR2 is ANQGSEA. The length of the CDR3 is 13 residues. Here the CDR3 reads CSVHTGGSTEAFF. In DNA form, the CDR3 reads TGCAGCGTCCACACAGGGGGATCGACTGAAGCTTTCTTT.

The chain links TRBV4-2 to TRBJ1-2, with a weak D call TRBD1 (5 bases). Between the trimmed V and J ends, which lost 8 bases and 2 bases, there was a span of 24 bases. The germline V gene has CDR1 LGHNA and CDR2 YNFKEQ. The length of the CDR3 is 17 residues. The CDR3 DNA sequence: TGTGCCAGCGGGGCGGGAGCAGGTGCCTGGGGAAACTATGGCTACACCTTC. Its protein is CASGAGAGAWGNYGYTF.

CDR3 residues: CASTTGGFVNTEAFF. CDR3 bases: TGTGCCAGCACCACCGGGGGTTTCGTGAACACTGAAGCTTTCTTT. The chain recombines TRBV28 with TRBJ1-1; maybe TRBD1 (5 bases). The CDR3 spans 15 residues. Trimming took 7 bases from V and 0 from J, leaving 15 bases between them. Germline V CDR1 and CDR2: MDHEN, SYDVKM.

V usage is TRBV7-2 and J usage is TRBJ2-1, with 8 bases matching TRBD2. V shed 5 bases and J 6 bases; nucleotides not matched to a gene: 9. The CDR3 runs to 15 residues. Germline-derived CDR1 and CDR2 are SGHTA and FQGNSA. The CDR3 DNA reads TGTGCCAGCAGCACCAATAGCGGGGCCCCCAATGAGCAGTTCTTC. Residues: CASSTNSGAPNEQFF.

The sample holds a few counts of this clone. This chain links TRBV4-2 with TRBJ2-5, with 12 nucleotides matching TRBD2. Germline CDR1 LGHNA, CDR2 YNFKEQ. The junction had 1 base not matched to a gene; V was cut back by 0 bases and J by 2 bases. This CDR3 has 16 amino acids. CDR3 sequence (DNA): TGTGCCAGCAGCCAAGATGGGACTAGCGGGCAAGAGACCCAGTACTTC. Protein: CASSQDGTSGQETQYF.

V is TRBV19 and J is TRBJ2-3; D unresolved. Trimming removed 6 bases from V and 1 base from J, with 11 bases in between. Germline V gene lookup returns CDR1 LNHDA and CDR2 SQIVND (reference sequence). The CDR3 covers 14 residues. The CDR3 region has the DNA TGTGCCAGTAGAAGAGATTTGGGCACAGATACGCAGTATTTT. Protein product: CASRRDLGTDTQYF.

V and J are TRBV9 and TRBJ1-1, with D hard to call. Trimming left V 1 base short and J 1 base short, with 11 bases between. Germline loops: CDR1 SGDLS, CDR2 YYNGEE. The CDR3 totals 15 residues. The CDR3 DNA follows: TGTGCCAGCAGCGTAAGTCCAGCGGGGAACACTGAAGCTTTCTTT. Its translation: CASSVSPAGNTEAFF.

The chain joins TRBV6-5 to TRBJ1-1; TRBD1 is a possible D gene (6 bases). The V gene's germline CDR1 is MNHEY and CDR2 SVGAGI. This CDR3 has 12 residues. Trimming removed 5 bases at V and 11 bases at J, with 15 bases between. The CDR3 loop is CASSTGTIRAFF. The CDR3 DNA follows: TGTGCCAGCAGTACCGGGACAATACGGGCTTTCTTT.

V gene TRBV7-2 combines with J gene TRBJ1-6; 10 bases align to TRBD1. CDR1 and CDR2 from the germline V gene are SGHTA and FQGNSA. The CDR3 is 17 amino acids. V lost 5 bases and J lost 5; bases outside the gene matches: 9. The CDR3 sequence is CASSPLDRGLDNSPLHF. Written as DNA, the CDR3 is TGTGCCAGCAGCCCACTGGACAGGGGGTTGGATAATTCACCCCTCCACTTT.

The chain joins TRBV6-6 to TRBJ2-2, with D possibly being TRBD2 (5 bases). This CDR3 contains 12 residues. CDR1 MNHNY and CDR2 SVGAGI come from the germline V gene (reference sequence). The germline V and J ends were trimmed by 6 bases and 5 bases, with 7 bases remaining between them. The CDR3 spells CASRRGTGELFF. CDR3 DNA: TGTGCCAGCAGACGCGGGACCGGGGAGCTGTTTTTT.

The CDR3 sequence: CASSQGGVEAFF. CDR3 sequence (DNA): TGTGCCAGCAGCCAAGGGGGGGTGGAAGCTTTCTTT. This chain uses TRBV3-1 (or the pseudogene TRBV3-2) with TRBJ1-1; a possible D gene is TRBD1 (5 bases). The CDR3 totals 12 residues. Germline V gene data show CDR1 as LGHDT and CDR2 as YNNKEL (reference sequence). Trimming cost V 1 base and J 8 bases, with 8 bases left between them.

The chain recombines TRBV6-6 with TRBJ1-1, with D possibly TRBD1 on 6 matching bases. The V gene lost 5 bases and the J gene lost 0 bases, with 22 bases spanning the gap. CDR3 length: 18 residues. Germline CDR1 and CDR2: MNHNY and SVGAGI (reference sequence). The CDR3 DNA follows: TGTGCCAGCAGTCCCCGGGGGGGGGCGCAGTGGATGAACACTGAAGCTTTCTTT. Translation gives CASSPRGGAQWMNTEAFF.

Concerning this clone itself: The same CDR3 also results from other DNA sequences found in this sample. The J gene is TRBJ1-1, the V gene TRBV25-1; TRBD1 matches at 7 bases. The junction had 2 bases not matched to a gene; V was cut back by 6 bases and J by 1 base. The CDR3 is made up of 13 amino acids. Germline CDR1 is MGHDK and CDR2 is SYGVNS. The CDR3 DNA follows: TGTGCCAGCAGAGGGACAGCGAACACTGAAGCTTTCTTT. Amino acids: CASRGTANTEAFF.

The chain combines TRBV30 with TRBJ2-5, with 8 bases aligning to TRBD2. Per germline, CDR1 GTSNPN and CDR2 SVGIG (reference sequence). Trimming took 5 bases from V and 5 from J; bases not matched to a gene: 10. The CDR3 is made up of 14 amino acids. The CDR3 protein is CAWRRAGGLETQYF. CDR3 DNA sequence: TGTGCCTGGCGGCGGGCGGGAGGTTTGGAGACCCAGTACTTC.

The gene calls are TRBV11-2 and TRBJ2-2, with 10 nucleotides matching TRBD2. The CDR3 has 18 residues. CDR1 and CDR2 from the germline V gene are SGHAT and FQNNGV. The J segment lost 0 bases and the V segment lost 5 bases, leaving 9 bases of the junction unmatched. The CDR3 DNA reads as TGTGCCAGCAGCGGACATCTAGCGGGGGCCGCGAACACCGGGGAGCTGTTTTTT. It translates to CASSGHLAGAANTGELFF.

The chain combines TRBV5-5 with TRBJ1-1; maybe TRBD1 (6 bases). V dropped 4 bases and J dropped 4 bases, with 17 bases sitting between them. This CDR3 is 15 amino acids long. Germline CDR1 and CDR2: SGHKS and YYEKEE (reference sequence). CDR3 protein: CASSPYGQLTTEAFF. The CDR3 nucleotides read TGTGCCAGCAGCCCCTATGGACAGTTGACCACTGAAGCTTTCTTT.

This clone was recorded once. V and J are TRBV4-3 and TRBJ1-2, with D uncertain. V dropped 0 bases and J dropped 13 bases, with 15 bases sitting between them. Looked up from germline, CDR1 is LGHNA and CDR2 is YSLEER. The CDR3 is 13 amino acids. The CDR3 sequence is CASSQDLEARGTF. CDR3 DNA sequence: TGCGCCAGCAGCCAAGATCTCGAGGCCCGGGGCACCTTC.